The source of this T cell receptor beta chain is a study of shared clonotypes between healthy human individuals (TCRdb year 2020). About the study as a whole: A couple of women and a few men aged 18 to 49 years were included in the cohort. For each donor, CD4 naive and CD4 memory were each given three plates, CD8 naive was given two plates, and CD8 memory was given one plate. To estimate repertoire size and how much clonotypes are shared between individuals, the study performed deep sequencing of blood TCR repertoires from five healthy adults. Libraries were prepared and TCR repertoires were sequenced by different laboratories using diverse techniques, in order to increase sequencing depth and limit assay-specific biases. Per donor, leukapheresis produced somewhere between about 0.9 and 10 billion PBMCs.

Points the paper makes about the study in general: Because the study included a small number of donors, the genetic and exposure-history diversity represented was limited. About 5% of naive CD4, 3.5% of naive CD8, 2.3% of memory CD4, and approximately 0.39% of memory CD8 clonotypes were shared across a few donors. Incomplete sequencing was indicated by rarefaction of sorted-subset datasets, despite the large sequencing depth. Compared with non-shared clonotypes, clonotypes shared by all four sorted-subset donors had higher generation probabilities. Estimated clonotype richness was generally larger for naive than for memory subsets. Pairwise subsampling led to the expectation that sequencing depth would affect the degree of clonotype sharing among donors. Sampling was limited to blood, and TCR repertoires in tissue likely differ from TCR repertoires in blood.

The CDR3, cysteine through phenylalanine, is 15 amino acids long. Only CDR3 DNA remains: 45 bases, in frame from the first base. CDR1 and CDR2 are read off the germline V gene (reference sequence) as SGHNT and YYREEE. Between the V and J ends, shortened by 0 bases and 4 bases respectively, the junction contains 11 bases. Worth noting for this clone: Its specific antigen is unknown. Per-base quality was not reported, and no clone a single base away is much larger than it.

CD8 naive samples consisted of CD45RO-negative cells that were positively selected for CCR7, yielding a CD45RA+CCR7+ population without TemRA cells. The donors were healthy, HIV-negative adults who had no recently reported acute infections or vaccinations. Only Caucasian adults living in Nashville, Tennessee, USA were represented among the donors. Blood was obtained by leukapheresis, after which PBMCs were separated by Ficoll-Histopaque density gradient centrifugation and cryopreserved in liquid nitrogen vapor phase. Purity and quantity of every magnetically sorted T cell population were checked by analytical flow cytometry. Genomic DNA was isolated from every sorted fraction and measured by UV absorbance on a Nanodrop 2000c. TCR CDR3 regions were amplified from genomic DNA by multiplex PCR using the deep immunoSEQ assay. For each cell subset, the extracted genomic DNA was distributed evenly across all wells of several immunoSEQ 96-well plates, and each plate served as one replicate. For sorted subsets, approximately 0.2 ug of genomic DNA, equivalent to around 29,000 T cell genomes, went into each replicate PCR. Purified libraries were measured with a Qubit 3.0 fluorometer, size-checked on a Bioanalyzer 2100, and measured again with the KAPA Library Quantification kit. Each immunoSEQ 96-well plate was sequenced on its own single-read 150-cycle Illumina NextSeq 550 flow cell. Under the source paper's analysis protocol: The immunoSEQ output contained only junctional sequences without quality scores, so filtering could not match that applied to full-length reads. To assign V/J genes and CDR3, sequences were annotated using PyIR, a Python wrapper for IgBLAST v1.9, with IMGT germline references. Reads were filtered out if the reads had weak V/J assignments (E-value above 1e-6), no CDR3, stop codons, out-of-frame junctions, or ambiguous translated residues. V3J clonotypes were defined as sequences sharing the same inferred V gene, J gene, and CDR3 amino acid sequence. Percentage overlap between repertoires was calculated by dividing the number of shared unique clonotypes by the size of the smaller repertoire. RTK rarefaction, the Chao1 estimator, and Recon v2.1 estimates of unobserved clonotypes were used to assess repertoire richness. Generation probabilities for all TCRbeta clonotypes obtained by the gDNA method from a handful of donors were computed using OLGA. TCRdb carries this immuneACCESS record with in-frame sequences only. Its versions omit some clonotypes, under half of them owing to an unresolved V gene in the studies checked, with the rest unexplained. The D gene and trimming were derived from the DNA, and the V and J assignments and clone size from that table. This sample comprises about 2 million clones, about 95% of them detected only once. The ten top clones hold roughly 1% of the sample.

The specimen sequenced was naive CD8+ T cells sorted from blood. The sample's cell subset or site label is to be understood as: CD45RA+CCR7+. The sequence is built from TRBV5-4 and TRBJ1-5; perhaps TRBD1 is the D gene, with 5 bases matching. The origin of this receptor is a man in his late teens or twenties in good health. The nucleotide sequence is given as TGTGCCAGCAGCTTGGGGGGGGAGGGGAATCAGCCCCAGCATTTT. Protein translation: CASSLGGEGNQPQHF. The full variable domain, completed from the reference TRBV5-4 and TRBJ1-5 proteins outside the CDR3, reads ETGVTQSPTHLIKTRGQQVTLRCSSQSGHNTVSWYQQALGQGPQFIFQYYREEENGRGNFPPRFSGLQFPNYSSELNVNALELDDSALYLCASSLGGEGNQPQHFGDGTRLSIL.